A selection of T cell receptor beta chains follows, all from one sample in a study of cytomegalovirus exposure and HLA in healthy donors. TCRdb's table, derived via immunoSEQ multiplex PCR, lists solely in-frame clones and lacks some. This table has around 150,000 clones, about 75% appearing once. Sequences were obtained from PBMCs. The receptors come from a male donor in good health and CMV-seropositive. CDR3s include the opening cysteine and the closing phenylalanine or tryptophan. D genes are given only for firm matches. Where a row states a size, it is once, few, many or the class of an expanded clone; other rows omit it.

clone_size	v_call	d_call	j_call	cdr3_nt	cdr3_aa
NA	TRBV19	TRBD1	TRBJ1-1	TGTGCCAGTACCGAGACAGGGGGCAGTCTAGGGACTGAAGCTTTCTTT	CASTETGGSLGTEAFF
NA	TRBV13	TRBD2	TRBJ2-7	TGTGCCAGCAGCTTTTTCGCGGGGGGTGGCTACGAGCAGTACTTC	CASSFFAGGGYEQYF
NA	TRBV7-2	NA	TRBJ2-3	TGTGCCAGCAGCCGAGGGTCTAGCACAGATACGCAGTATTTT	CASSRGSSTDTQYF
once	TRBV18	NA	TRBJ1-1	TGTGCCAGCTCACCAATCATTAGGGGGGAAGCTTTCTTT	CASSPIIRGEAFF
NA	TRBV7-9	TRBD1	TRBJ1-1	TGTGCCAGCAGCAAGCAGGGGGCGGTGAACACTGAAGCTTTCTTT	CASSKQGAVNTEAFF
once	TRBV29-1	TRBD1	TRBJ2-1	TGCAGCACCCGGACAGGGGGCGGGAATGAGCAGTTCTTC	CSTRTGGGNEQFF
few	TRBV6-6	TRBD1	TRBJ2-3	TGTGCCAGCAGCTTAACAGGGGCGGGTACAGATACGCAGTATTTT	CASSLTGAGTDTQYF
few	TRBV5-6	NA	TRBJ1-1	TGTGCCAGCAGCTTAATGGGGAGGACTGAAGCTTTCTTT	CASSLMGRTEAFF
NA	TRBV4-1	NA	TRBJ1-4	TGCGCCAGCAGCCCCCTACCCCAGTCTTTCTCCGCGGCTAATGAAAAACTGTTTTTT	CASSPLPQSFSAANEKLFF
NA	TRBV19	TRBD1	TRBJ1-1	TGTGCCAGTAGTATTGTCTCCTTAAGGGGGCAGCTCTCTGAAGCTTTCTTT	CASSIVSLRGQLSEAFF
NA	TRBV5-4	TRBD2	TRBJ2-2	TGTGCCAGCAGCTTGGCTAGCGGGACCGGGGAGCTGTTTTTT	CASSLASGTGELFF
NA	TRBV11-2	NA	TRBJ1-6	TGTGCCAGCAGCTTAGGATTCGTCGGCGGTTCACCCCTCCACTTT	CASSLGFVGGSPLHF
NA	TRBV4-2	NA	TRBJ1-2	TGTGCCAGCAGCCAAGATCTAGCAGGGGCCTATGGCTACACCTTC	CASSQDLAGAYGYTF
NA	TRBV7-3	TRBD1	TRBJ2-3	TGTGCCAGCAGCGTGGACAGGGCTGATACGCAGTATTTT	CASSVDRADTQYF
NA	TRBV5-4	NA	TRBJ1-2	TGTGCCAGCAGCCTGAAAGGACAGCCACTAAGCTACACCTTC	CASSLKGQPLSYTF
NA	TRBV2	NA	TRBJ1-5	TGTGCCAGCAGGGAGAAAGGCACGTATAGCAATCAGCCCCAGCATTTT	CASREKGTYSNQPQHF
NA	TRBV5-1	NA	TRBJ2-6	TGCGCCAGCAGCTTGCGGGTATCTGGGGCCAACGTCCTGACTTTC	CASSLRVSGANVLTF
few	TRBV4-2	TRBD2	TRBJ2-2	TGTGCCAGCAGCCAACCCGGGACTAGCGGCCCCGGGGAGCTGTTTTTT	CASSQPGTSGPGELFF
NA	TRBV7-2	NA	TRBJ1-5	TGTGCCAGCAGCTTTTCCCCAGCGAGACCCCAGCATTTT	CASSFSPARPQHF
NA	TRBV9	TRBD1	TRBJ1-4	TGTGCCAGCACTCGGACAGGGCGAAATGAAAAACTGTTTTTT	CASTRTGRNEKLFF
NA	TRBV2	NA	TRBJ1-1	TGTGCCAGCAGCCGAGAACAGGGTTACACTGAAGCTTTCTTT	CASSREQGYTEAFF
NA	TRBV5-1	NA	TRBJ1-1	TGCGCCAGCCTTTCGGCCCCCACAGACACTGAAGCTTTCTTT	CASLSAPTDTEAFF
NA	TRBV29-1	NA	TRBJ2-5	TGCAGCGCTAAAAGGACAGTAGGGGAGACCCAGTACTTC	CSAKRTVGETQYF
few	TRBV19	NA	TRBJ1-4	TGTGCCAGTAAGGGGCCGTTGGAAAAACTGTTTTTT	CASKGPLEKLFF
NA	TRBV6-1	NA	TRBJ2-7	TGTGCCAGCAGTGAAGGAGTTCAGGGGCCGTACGAGCAGTACTTC	CASSEGVQGPYEQYF
NA	TRBV18	NA	TRBJ1-3	TGTGCCAGCTCACCCGGCAGGGTGTCCGCTGGAAACACCATATATTTT	CASSPGRVSAGNTIYF
NA	TRBV6-5	TRBD1	TRBJ1-2	TGTGCCAGCAGTACCCGAGGGGGCGGGTGGGGTGGCTACACCTTC	CASSTRGGGWGGYTF